This T cell receptor beta chain was identified in a study of cytomegalovirus exposure and HLA in healthy donors. General study findings and limits: Most likely, a cluster of highly shared sequence variants arose as a sequencing artifact. The study labeled more than 150 TCR beta chains cytomegalovirus-associated.

It was healthy bone marrow donors who served as donors. In the case of this clone: The antigen remains unidentified.

In the PCR, 60 Vbeta and 13 Jbeta primers were used. The data were produced by immunoSEQ multiplex PCR, yet TCRdb's version contains in-frame clones alone and is incomplete. This sample has fewer than 150,000 clones, with 55% to 75% found just once. Trimming cost V 0 bases and J 7 bases, with 8 bases left between them. The CDR3 sequence is 13 residues long. From germline, CDR1 is SGHRS and CDR2 YFSETQ. The chain couples TRBV5-1 to TRBJ1-5; unclear D gene. Sequenced sample: PBMCs. This sequence was found in a woman between 35 and 50 years old in good health and CMV-seropositive. CDR3 residues: CASSLGTDQPQHF. The DNA for the CDR3 is TGCGCCAGCAGCTTGGGAACAGACCAGCCCCAGCATTTT.